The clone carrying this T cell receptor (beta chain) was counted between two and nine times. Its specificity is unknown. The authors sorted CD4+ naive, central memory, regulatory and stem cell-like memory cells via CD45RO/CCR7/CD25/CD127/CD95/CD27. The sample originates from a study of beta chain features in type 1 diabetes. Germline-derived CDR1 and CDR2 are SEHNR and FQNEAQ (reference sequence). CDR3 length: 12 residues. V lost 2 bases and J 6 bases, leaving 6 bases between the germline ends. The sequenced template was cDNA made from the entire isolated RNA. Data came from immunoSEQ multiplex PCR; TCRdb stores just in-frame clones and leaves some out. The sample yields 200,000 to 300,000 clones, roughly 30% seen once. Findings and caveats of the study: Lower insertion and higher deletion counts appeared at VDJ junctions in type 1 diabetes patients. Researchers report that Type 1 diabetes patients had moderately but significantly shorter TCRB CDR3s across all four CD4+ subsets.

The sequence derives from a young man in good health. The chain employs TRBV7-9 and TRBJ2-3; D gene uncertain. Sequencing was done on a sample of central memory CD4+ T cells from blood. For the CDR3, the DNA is TGTGCCAGCAGCTTAAAAGGGGATACGCAGTATTTT. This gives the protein CASSLKGDTQYF.